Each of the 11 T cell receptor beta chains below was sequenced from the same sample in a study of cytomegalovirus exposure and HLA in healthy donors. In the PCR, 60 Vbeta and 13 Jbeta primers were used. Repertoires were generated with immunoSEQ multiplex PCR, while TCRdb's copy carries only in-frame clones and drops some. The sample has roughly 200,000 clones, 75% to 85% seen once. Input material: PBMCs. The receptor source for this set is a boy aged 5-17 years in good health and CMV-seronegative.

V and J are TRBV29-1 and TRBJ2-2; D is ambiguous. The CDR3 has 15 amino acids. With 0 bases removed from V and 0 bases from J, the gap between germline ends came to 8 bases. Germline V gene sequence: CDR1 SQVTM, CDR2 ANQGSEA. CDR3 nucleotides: TGCAGCGTTGAAGACTTAGCAGCGAACACCGGGGAGCTGTTTTTT. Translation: CSVEDLAANTGELFF.

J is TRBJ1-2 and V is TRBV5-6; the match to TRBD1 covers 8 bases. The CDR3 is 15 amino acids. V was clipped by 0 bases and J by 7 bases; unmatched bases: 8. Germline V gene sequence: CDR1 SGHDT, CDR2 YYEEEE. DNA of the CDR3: TGTGCCAGCAGCTTGGCCGGTACAGGGGGACGTGGCTACACCTTC. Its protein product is CASSLAGTGGRGYTF.

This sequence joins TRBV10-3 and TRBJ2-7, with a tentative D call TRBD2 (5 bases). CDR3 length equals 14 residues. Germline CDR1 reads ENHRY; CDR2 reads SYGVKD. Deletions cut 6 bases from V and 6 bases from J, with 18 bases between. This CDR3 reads CAISAGLVRSEQYF. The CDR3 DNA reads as TGTGCCATCAGCGCCGGACTCGTTAGGAGCGAGCAGTACTTC.

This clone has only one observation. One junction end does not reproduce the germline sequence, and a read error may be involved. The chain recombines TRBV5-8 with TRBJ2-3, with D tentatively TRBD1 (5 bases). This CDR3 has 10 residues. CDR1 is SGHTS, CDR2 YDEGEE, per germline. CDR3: CASSKIAGPF. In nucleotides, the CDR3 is TGTGCCAGCAGCAAAATTGCAGGGCCCTTT. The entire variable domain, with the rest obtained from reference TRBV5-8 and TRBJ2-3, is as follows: EAGVTQSPTHLIKTRGQQATLRCSPISGHTSVYWYQQALGLGLQFLLWYDEGEERNRGNFPPRFSGRQFPNYSSELNVNALELEDSALYLCASSKIAGPFGPGTRLTVL.

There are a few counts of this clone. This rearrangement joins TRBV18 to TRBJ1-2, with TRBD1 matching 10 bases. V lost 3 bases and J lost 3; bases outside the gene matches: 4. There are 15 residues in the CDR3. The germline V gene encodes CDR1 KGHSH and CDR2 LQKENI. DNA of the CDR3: TGTGCCAGCTCACCGACAGGGGGCGTCGACTATGGCTACACCTTC. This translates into CASSPTGGVDYGYTF.

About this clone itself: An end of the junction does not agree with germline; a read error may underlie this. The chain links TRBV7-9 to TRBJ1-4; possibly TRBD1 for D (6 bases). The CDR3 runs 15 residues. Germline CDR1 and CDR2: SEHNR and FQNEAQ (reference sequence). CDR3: CSSTLGRGRREKLFF. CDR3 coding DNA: TGTTCCAGCACCTTGGGGAGGGGGAGACGGGAAAAACTGTTTTTT.

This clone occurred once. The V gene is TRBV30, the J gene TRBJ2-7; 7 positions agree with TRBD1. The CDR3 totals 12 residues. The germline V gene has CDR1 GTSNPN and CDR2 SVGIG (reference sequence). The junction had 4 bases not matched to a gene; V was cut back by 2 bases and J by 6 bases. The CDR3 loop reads CAWSMAGGEQYF. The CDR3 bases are TGTGCCTGGAGTATGGCAGGGGGCGAGCAGTACTTC. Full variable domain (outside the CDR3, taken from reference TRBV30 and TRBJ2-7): SQTIHQWPATLVQPVGSPLSLECTVEGTSNPNLYWYRQAAGRGLQLLFYSVGIGQISSEVPQNLSASRPQDRQFILSSKKLLLSDSGFYLCAWSMAGGEQYFGPGTRLTVT.

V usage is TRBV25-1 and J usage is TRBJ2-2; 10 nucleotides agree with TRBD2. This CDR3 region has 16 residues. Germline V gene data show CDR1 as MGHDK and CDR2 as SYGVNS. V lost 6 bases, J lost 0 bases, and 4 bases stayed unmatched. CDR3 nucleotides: TGTGCCAGCAGGCAGGGACTAGCGTCGAACACCGGGGAGCTGTTTTTT. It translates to CASRQGLASNTGELFF.

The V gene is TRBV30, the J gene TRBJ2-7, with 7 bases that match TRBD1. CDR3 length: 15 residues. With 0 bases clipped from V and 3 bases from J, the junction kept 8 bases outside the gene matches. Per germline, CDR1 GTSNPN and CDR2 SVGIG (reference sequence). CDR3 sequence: CAWSVRRQGVYEQYF. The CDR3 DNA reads TGTGCCTGGAGTGTACGTCGTCAGGGGGTCTACGAGCAGTACTTC.

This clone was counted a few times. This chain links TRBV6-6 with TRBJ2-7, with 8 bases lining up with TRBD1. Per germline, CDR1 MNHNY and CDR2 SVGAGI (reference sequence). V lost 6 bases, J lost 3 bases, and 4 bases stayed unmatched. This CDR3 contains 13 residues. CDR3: CASSPDRVYEQYF. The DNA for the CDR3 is TGTGCCAGCAGCCCGGACAGGGTCTACGAGCAGTACTTC.

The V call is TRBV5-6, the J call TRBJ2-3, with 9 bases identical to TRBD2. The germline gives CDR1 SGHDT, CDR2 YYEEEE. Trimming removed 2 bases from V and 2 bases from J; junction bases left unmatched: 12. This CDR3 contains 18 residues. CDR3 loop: CASSFQGTSRSYTDTQYF. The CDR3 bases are TGTGCCAGCAGCTTCCAGGGGACTAGCCGTTCCTACACAGATACGCAGTATTTT.